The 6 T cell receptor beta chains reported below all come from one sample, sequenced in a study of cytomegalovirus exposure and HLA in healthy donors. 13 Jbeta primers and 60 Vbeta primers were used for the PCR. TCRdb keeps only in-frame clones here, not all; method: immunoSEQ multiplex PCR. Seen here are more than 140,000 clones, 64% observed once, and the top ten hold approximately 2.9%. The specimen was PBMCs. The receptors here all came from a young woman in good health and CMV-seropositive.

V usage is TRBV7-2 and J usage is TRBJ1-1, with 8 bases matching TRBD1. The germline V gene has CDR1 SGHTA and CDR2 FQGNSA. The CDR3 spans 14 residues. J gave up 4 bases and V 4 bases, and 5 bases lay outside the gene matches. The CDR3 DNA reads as TGTGCCAGCAGCTCATGGACAGGGTCCACTGAAGCTTTCTTT. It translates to CASSSWTGSTEAFF.

The CDR3 region is CASKEVSEGGELFF. As DNA, the CDR3 is TGTGCCAGCAAAGAGGTCTCGGAGGGCGGGGAGCTGTTTTTT. The chain combines TRBV2 with TRBJ2-2, with D tentatively TRBD2 (6 bases). V was trimmed by 7 bases and J by 7 bases, leaving 16 bases between them. The germline V gene has CDR1 SNHLY and CDR2 FYNNEI. The CDR3 length is 14 residues.

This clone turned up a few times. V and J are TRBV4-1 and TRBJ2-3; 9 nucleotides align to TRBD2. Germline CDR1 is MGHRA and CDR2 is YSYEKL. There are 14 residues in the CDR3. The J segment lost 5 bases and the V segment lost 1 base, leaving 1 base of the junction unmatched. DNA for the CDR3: TGCGCCAGCAGCCAAGGGACTAGCGAAGATACGCAGTATTTT. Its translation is CASSQGTSEDTQYF.

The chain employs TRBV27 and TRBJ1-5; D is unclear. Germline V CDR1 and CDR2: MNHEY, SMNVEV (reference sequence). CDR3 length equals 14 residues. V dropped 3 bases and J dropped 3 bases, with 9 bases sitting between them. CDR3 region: CASSLDWDNQPQHF. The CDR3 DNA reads TGTGCCAGCAGTTTGGACTGGGACAATCAGCCCCAGCATTTT.

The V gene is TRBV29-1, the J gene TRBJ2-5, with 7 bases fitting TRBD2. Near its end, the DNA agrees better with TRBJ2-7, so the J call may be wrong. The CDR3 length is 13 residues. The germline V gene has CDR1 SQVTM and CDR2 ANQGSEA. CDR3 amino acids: CSVETREPYEQYF. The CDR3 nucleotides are TGCAGCGTTGAAACGCGGGAGCCCTACGAGCAGTACTTC.

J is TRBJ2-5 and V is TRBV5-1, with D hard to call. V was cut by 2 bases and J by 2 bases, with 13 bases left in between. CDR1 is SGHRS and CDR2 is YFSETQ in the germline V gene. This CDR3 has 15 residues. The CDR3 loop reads CASSFYRGLQETQYF. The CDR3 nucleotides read TGCGCCAGCAGCTTTTATCGCGGCCTTCAAGAGACCCAGTACTTC.